Below, 30 T cell receptor beta chains from the same sample are listed, as sequenced in a study of blood T cells in healthy people across ages (dated by TCRdb to 2013 to 2016). Library prep was done by 5' RACE. The run used an Illumina HiSeq 2500. A second PCR of about 6 to 11 cycles was run with a J-beta primer mix and a sample-barcoded 5' primer. TCRdb applied fastp at Q25 and MiXCR to the public reads, then kept only in-frame beta chains. Each entry is one CDR3 protein sequence, shown with its most common DNA and genes. In this sample the table shows 800,000 to 950,000 distinct CDR3 sequences, about 28% of which occur a single time. Roughly 10% of the sample comes from the top ten. The data also belong to a second study, concerning T cells of mothers and their children.

The sequencing input was blood. Every receptor here comes from a woman aged 40 to 50 in good health.

This rearrangement joins TRBV5-1 to TRBJ2-3; D unclear. V lost 10 bases and J 2 bases, leaving 14 bases between the germline ends. The CDR3 spans 13 residues. The germline V gene has CDR1 SGHRS and CDR2 YFSETQ. This chain's CDR3 is CAGSYSFTDTQYF. CDR3 in DNA: TGCGCCGGCTCCTATTCGTTCACAGATACGCAGTATTTT.

This clonotype has just one count. The rearrangement joins TRBV5-5 to TRBJ2-3, with D possibly being TRBD1 (6 bases). Between the trimmed V and J ends, which lost 0 bases and 3 bases, there was a span of 11 bases. Germline CDR1 SGHKS, CDR2 YYEKEE (reference sequence). The CDR3 loop spans 15 amino acids. The CDR3 protein is CASSLVGHTTDTQYF. As DNA, the CDR3 is TGTGCCAGCAGCTTGGTGGGACACACTACAGATACGCAGTATTTT.

This clonotype was picked up many times. This rearrangement joins TRBV7-3 to TRBJ2-7; 7 nucleotides match TRBD2. Germline assignment: CDR1 SGHTA and CDR2 FQGTGA. The junction had 7 bases not matched to a gene; V was cut back by 8 bases and J by 3 bases. The CDR3 consists of 13 residues. CDR3 nucleotide sequence: TGTGCCAGCTCACCAGGGAGGGGCTACGAGCAGTACTTC. Protein: CASSPGRGYEQYF. The entire variable domain, with the rest obtained from reference TRBV7-3 and TRBJ2-7, is as follows: GAGVSQTPSNKVTEKGKYVELRCDPISGHTALYWYRQSLGQGPEFLIYFQGTGAADDSGLPNDRFFAVRPEGSVSTLKIQRTERGDSAVYLCASSPGRGYEQYFGPGTRLTVT.

This clonotype was counted at least ten times. The rearrangement links TRBV29-1 to TRBJ2-1, with 12 bases aligning to TRBD2. V gave up 8 bases and J gave up 6 bases; unmatched junction bases: 8. Germline V gives CDR1 SQVTM, CDR2 ANQGSEA. This CDR3 is built from 14 residues. The chain's CDR3 is CSSSSSGGGNEQFF. Written as DNA, the CDR3 is TGCAGCTCCTCTTCTAGCGGGGGGGGCAATGAGCAGTTCTTC.

To note about this clonotype: The DNA is left out, because the CDR3 cannot be placed on it with certainty; the CDR3 is given as TCRdb lists it. The rearrangement links TRBV20-1 to TRBJ2-2; the D call of TRBD1 is as the table states it, not checked on the DNA. Per germline, CDR1 DFQATT and CDR2 SNEGSKA (reference sequence). The CDR3 contains 13 residues when both ends are counted. The CDR3 loop is CSALWTSTGELFF.

This clonotype showed up many times. The V and J genes are TRBV6-5 and TRBJ1-1; D perhaps matches TRBD1 (5 bases). The germline V and J ends were trimmed by 8 bases and 4 bases, with 11 bases remaining between them. CDR3 length: 12 residues. Germline CDR1 MNHEY, CDR2 SVGAGI. This CDR3 reads CASGGGSTEAFF. The CDR3 coding sequence is TGTGCCAGCGGGGGGGGAAGCACTGAAGCTTTCTTT.

This clonotype was counted a few times. A much larger clone differs by one base, so this may be a read error. The genes are TRBV9 and TRBJ2-5; 10 nucleotides match TRBD2. Germline CDR1 and CDR2: SGDLS and YYNGEE. V was clipped by 3 bases and J by 11 bases; unmatched bases: 16. This CDR3 is 16 amino acids long. Written as DNA, the CDR3 is TGTGCCAGCAGCGCGTTAGCGGGGGGCCGACACAATGAGCAGTACTTC. Residues: CASSALAGGRHNEQYF.

A word on this clonotype: Just one base apart from a much larger clone, this may be a read error. The chain recombines TRBV6-2 or TRBV6-3 with TRBJ1-2, with unresolved D. The V gene lost 5 bases and the J gene lost 4 bases, with 17 bases spanning the gap. Per germline, CDR1 MNHEY and CDR2 SVGEGT. The CDR3 covers 15 residues. CDR3 nucleotides: TGTGCCAGCAGTGACGGGTCGGTAATCCGCTATGGCTACACCTTC. It translates to CASSDGSVIRYGYTF.

This clonotype was found a few times. Compared with germline, one end of the junction differs, possibly owing to a read error. This sequence joins TRBV5-5 and TRBJ2-1, with 8 positions matching TRBD2. The CDR3 contains 15 residues. Germline loops: CDR1 SGHKS, CDR2 YYEKEE (reference sequence). Written as DNA, the CDR3 is TGTGCCGGCAGCTTTGCAAGCGGGGGTTACAATGAGCAGTTCTTC. Amino acids: CAGSFASGGYNEQFF. Using reference TRBV5-5 and TRBJ2-1 for the parts outside the CDR3, the full variable domain is DAGVTQSPTHLIKTRGQQVTLRCSPISGHKSVSWYQQVLGQGPQFIFQYYEKEERGRGNFPDRFSARQFPNYSSELNVNALLLGDSALYLCAGSFASGGYNEQFFGPGTRLTVL.

The table lists this clonotype with many counts. At one of its ends the junction is not consistent with the germline gene, which may arise from a read error. The chain is built from TRBV9 and TRBJ2-7, with TRBD2 matching over 7 bases. Germline CDR1 is SGDLS and CDR2 is YYNGEE. CDR3 size: 13 residues. The chain's CDR3 is CASSVAGSYEQYF. The CDR3 DNA reads as TGTGCCAGCAGTGTAGCGGGTTCCTACGAGCAGTACTTC.

The chain is built from TRBV4-2 and TRBJ2-5, with D perhaps matching TRBD1 (6 bases). CDR3 size: 15 residues. CDR1 and CDR2 (germline): LGHNA, YNFKEQ. The V gene lost 2 bases and the J gene lost 4 bases, with 14 bases spanning the gap. The CDR3 region is CASSQTGLLGETQYF. The DNA for the CDR3 is TGTGCCAGCAGCCAAACAGGGCTGTTGGGAGAGACCCAGTACTTC.

As for this clonotype: Just one base apart from a much larger clone, this may be a read error. The rearrangement links TRBV20-1 to TRBJ1-1; 7 nucleotides match TRBD1. V gave up 8 bases and J gave up 0 bases; unmatched junction bases: 9. The CDR3 spans 14 residues. Germline CDR1 and CDR2: DFQATT and SNEGSKA (reference sequence). The CDR3 reads CSTPGQGVNTEAFF. The CDR3 nucleotides read TGCAGTACTCCTGGGCAGGGGGTGAACACTGAAGCTTTCTTT.

There are a few counts of this clonotype. This rearrangement joins TRBV28 to TRBJ2-1; D assignment may be TRBD1 or TRBD2 (6 bases each). The germline CDR1 and CDR2 sequences are MDHEN and SYDVKM. The CDR3 has 14 amino acids. Trimming removed 9 bases at V and 0 bases at J, with 12 bases between. CDR3 DNA: TGTGCCAGTAGGGGGGTCGGCTCCTACAATGAGCAGTTCTTC. Protein product: CASRGVGSYNEQFF.

Concerning this clonotype: One base away lies a much larger clone, so this may be a sequencing read error. The CDR3: CSAREVVDSLSYEQYV. CDR3 DNA: TGCAGTGCTAGAGAGGTAGTGGACTCACTCTCCTACGAGCAGTACGTC. V and J are TRBV20-1 and TRBJ2-7; D possibly corresponds to TRBD2 (5 bases). CDR1 and CDR2 (germline): DFQATT, SNEGSKA (reference sequence). CDR3 length equals 16 residues. Trimming took 0 bases from V and 0 from J, leaving 15 bases between them.

In the case of this clonotype: This may arise from a read error, as a much more abundant clone is one base away. The V gene is TRBV12-3 or TRBV12-4, the J gene TRBJ1-2; unclear D gene. This CDR3 contains 14 residues. CDR3 loop: CASSPETTNYGHTF. The CDR3 nucleotides read TGTGCCAGCAGTCCAGAGACAACTAACTATGGCCACACCTTC.

In its sample, this clonotype was seen a few times. The chain has TRBV28 and TRBJ1-1; 7 bases map to TRBD1. V gave up 4 bases and J gave up 5 bases; unmatched junction bases: 7. The V gene's germline CDR1 is MDHEN and CDR2 SYDVKM. The CDR3 consists of 14 residues. CDR3 nucleotide sequence: TGTGCCAGCAGTTGGGGCAGGGGGAGGACTGAAGCTTTCTTT. Encoded protein: CASSWGRGRTEAFF.

V and J are TRBV7-9 and TRBJ2-3; unclear D gene. CDR1 is SEHNR and CDR2 is FQNEAQ in the germline V gene (reference sequence). This CDR3 is built from 13 residues. With 5 bases removed from V and 1 base from J, the gap between germline ends came to 7 bases. The CDR3 DNA reads TGTGCCAGCAGCCCCTATGGCACAGATACGCAGTATTTT. Protein product: CASSPYGTDTQYF.

This chain joins TRBV20-1 and TRBJ2-1, with 10 bases identical to TRBD2. This CDR3 spans 15 amino acids. The V segment lost 0 bases and the J segment 9 bases; nucleotides outside the gene matches: 8. In germline, CDR1 is DFQATT, CDR2 SNEGSKA (reference sequence). The CDR3 sequence is CSARDKAGGFREQFF. Written as DNA, the CDR3 is TGCAGTGCTAGAGATAAAGCGGGGGGGTTTCGTGAGCAGTTCTTC.

This clonotype showed up just a few times. This chain connects TRBV20-1 to TRBJ2-7; TRBD1 or TRBD2 may be the D gene (6 bases each). This CDR3 contains 14 residues. Trimming removed 8 bases from V and 3 bases from J, with 20 bases in between. Looked up from germline, CDR1 is DFQATT and CDR2 is SNEGSKA (reference sequence). The CDR3 nucleotides read TGCAGTTCTTATGGGGGGCTTTCCTACTACGAGCAGTACTTC. Protein product: CSSYGGLSYYEQYF.

This clonotype showed up many times. V gene TRBV29-1 combines with J gene TRBJ1-1, with 7 bases fitting TRBD1. J gave up 0 bases and V 3 bases, and 1 base lay outside the gene matches. The germline CDR1 and CDR2 sequences are SQVTM and ANQGSEA. The CDR3 is 13 amino acids. The CDR3 sequence: CSVDQGVNTEAFF. CDR3 DNA: TGCAGCGTTGACCAGGGGGTGAACACTGAAGCTTTCTTT.

This clonotype occurred a few times. V is TRBV27 and J is TRBJ2-7; D remains unclear. The CDR3 runs to 12 residues. The V gene lost 6 bases and the J gene lost 2 bases, with 8 bases spanning the gap. Germline assignment: CDR1 MNHEY and CDR2 SMNVEV (reference sequence). This CDR3 reads CASRRYTYEQYF. The CDR3 coding sequence is TGTGCCAGCAGGAGATATACCTACGAGCAGTACTTC.

The V and J genes are TRBV7-2 and TRBJ2-1, with D possibly TRBD1 on 5 matching bases. The CDR3 covers 14 residues. V gave up 1 base and J gave up 7 bases, with 11 bases separating them. The germline V gene has CDR1 SGHTA and CDR2 FQGNSA. CDR3 protein: CASSLEVRVNEQFF. The CDR3 DNA sequence: TGTGCCAGCAGCTTAGAAGTCAGGGTAAATGAGCAGTTCTTC.

This clonotype turned up a few times. This sequence joins TRBV28 and TRBJ1-6; D is unclear. The CDR3 totals 14 residues. V lost 3 bases to trimming and J lost 10 bases, with 13 bases between them. Germline CDR1 is MDHEN and CDR2 is SYDVKM. The CDR3 sequence: CASSFGGYRSPLHF. CDR3 in DNA: TGTGCCAGCAGTTTTGGAGGCTATCGCTCACCCCTCCACTTT.

The chain couples TRBV5-1 to TRBJ2-1, with 11 bases matching TRBD2. The CDR3 is 18 amino acids. Germline V gives CDR1 SGHRS, CDR2 YFSETQ. V trimming: 1 base; J trimming: 0 bases; junction bases outside the gene matches: 6. The CDR3 loop is CASSLRVSGGDSYNEQFF. The DNA for the CDR3 is TGCGCCAGCAGCTTGAGGGTTAGCGGGGGGGACTCCTACAATGAGCAGTTCTTC.

This clonotype has only a few counts. This chain connects TRBV9 to TRBJ2-3; D gene unclear. V lost 1 base to trimming and J lost 3 bases, with 12 bases between them. This CDR3 is built from 15 residues. Looked up from germline, CDR1 is SGDLS and CDR2 is YYNGEE. The CDR3 spells CASSVLTPRTDTQYF. In nucleotides, the CDR3 is TGTGCCAGCAGCGTACTCACACCGCGGACAGATACGCAGTATTTT.

This clonotype was counted between two and nine times. The chain has TRBV28 and TRBJ2-7; D gene unclear. V was pared by 4 bases and J by 2 bases, with 12 bases between. This CDR3 region has 14 residues. Germline V gene data show CDR1 as MDHEN and CDR2 as SYDVKM. CDR3 sequence: CASSWSGRTYEQYF. CDR3 DNA sequence: TGTGCCAGCAGTTGGTCGGGCCGAACCTACGAGCAGTACTTC.

Only a few counts were recorded for this clonotype. CDR3 region: CASSLVTGDLLDTQYF. CDR3 in DNA: TGCGCCAGCAGCTTGGTTACAGGGGACCTTCTTGATACGCAGTATTTT. The chain combines TRBV5-1 with TRBJ2-3; TRBD1 aligns across 7 bases. The length of the CDR3 is 16 residues. V shed 0 bases, J shed 6 bases, and the junction held 10 bases outside the gene matches. Germline CDR1 and CDR2: SGHRS and YFSETQ.

The CDR3 here is CASSLGFGAVDTDTQYF. DNA for the CDR3: TGCGCCAGCAGCTTGGGATTCGGCGCCGTGGATACAGATACGCAGTATTTT. This chain connects TRBV5-1 to TRBJ2-3, with D unresolved. CDR1 is SGHRS, CDR2 YFSETQ, per germline. V gave up 0 bases and J gave up 3 bases, with 17 bases separating them. The CDR3 totals 17 residues. Variable domain in full (rest from reference TRBV5-1 and TRBJ2-3): KAGVTQTPRYLIKTRGQQVTLSCSPISGHRSVSWYQQTPGQGLQFLFEYFSETQRNKGNFPGRFSGRQFSNSRSEMNVSTLELGDSALYLCASSLGFGAVDTDTQYFGPGTRLTVL.

This clonotype showed up many times. The chain employs TRBV4-1 and TRBJ1-2; a possible D gene is TRBD1 (5 bases). Deletions cut 2 bases from V and 3 bases from J, with 7 bases between. CDR3 size: 13 residues. Germline V gene lookup returns CDR1 MGHRA and CDR2 YSYEKL. This CDR3 is CASSQSGYYGYTF. The CDR3 DNA is TGCGCCAGCAGCCAATCAGGGTACTATGGCTACACCTTC.

This clonotype was picked up a small number of times. The chain recombines TRBV3-1 with TRBJ2-5, with D hard to call. V gave up 2 bases and J gave up 7 bases, with 2 bases separating them. The germline CDR1 and CDR2 sequences are LGHDT and YNNKEL (reference sequence). The CDR3 sequence is 10 residues long. The CDR3 DNA reads as TGTGCCAGCAGCCAAACGACCCAGTACTTC. Translating gives CASSQTTQYF.